A selection of T cell receptor beta chains follows, all from one sample in a study of blood T cell repertoires in COVID-19. Here immunoSEQ multiplex PCR was the method, and the copy in TCRdb shows in-frame clones only, minus some. The table shows about 120,000 clones, with over 75% occurring only once. The sequenced sample consisted of peripheral blood. These receptors were taken from a man aged 80 or over with acute or convalescent COVID-19. CDR3s include the opening cysteine and the closing phenylalanine or tryptophan. Each record gives: D gene, V gene, clone size, J gene, CDR3 DNA, CDR3 protein. A D gene is named only where the DNA matches it firmly. Rows give clone size only sometimes, using once, few, many, or a class for an expanded clone.

D gene: .
V gene: TRBV7-9
clone size: .
J gene: TRBJ1-2
CDR3 DNA: TGTGCCAGCAGCTCTAACAGGGATTCCTATGGCTACACCTTC
CDR3 protein: CASSSNRDSYGYTF

D gene: TRBD2
V gene: TRBV29-1
clone size: .
J gene: TRBJ2-7
CDR3 DNA: TGCAGCGTTGGGACTAGCGGTAACTACGAGCAGTACTTC
CDR3 protein: CSVGTSGNYEQYF

D gene: TRBD1
V gene: TRBV19
clone size: .
J gene: TRBJ1-5
CDR3 DNA: TGTGCCAGTTGGCCCTCCGGGACAGTGCCCCTTCCCCAGCATTTT
CDR3 protein: CASWPSGTVPLPQHF

D gene: .
V gene: TRBV21-1
clone size: .
J gene: TRBJ1-1
CDR3 DNA: TGTGCCAGCAGCAAAGTTAAGTTGAGTAACACTGAAGCTTTCTTT
CDR3 protein: CASSKVKLSNTEAFF

D gene: .
V gene: TRBV7-8
clone size: .
J gene: TRBJ2-1
CDR3 DNA: TGTGCCAGCAGCGGCCGGGACTACAATGAGCAGTTCTTC
CDR3 protein: CASSGRDYNEQFF

D gene: .
V gene: TRBV11-3
clone size: .
J gene: TRBJ1-6
CDR3 DNA: TGTGCCAGCAGCTTAAACGGGGGGAATTCACCCCTCCACTTT
CDR3 protein: CASSLNGGNSPLHF

D gene: TRBD1
V gene: TRBV7-2
clone size: .
J gene: TRBJ2-7
CDR3 DNA: TGTGCCAGCAGCTTTCAGGGGGCGAAAAACGAGCAGTACTTC
CDR3 protein: CASSFQGAKNEQYF

D gene: .
V gene: TRBV18
clone size: .
J gene: TRBJ2-7
CDR3 DNA: TGTGCCAGCTCACCACCGGCAGGGTCTGTCTACGAGCAGTACTTC
CDR3 protein: CASSPPAGSVYEQYF

D gene: .
V gene: TRBV5-1
clone size: .
J gene: TRBJ1-2
CDR3 DNA: TGCGCCAGCAGCTCGGAGCCGGGGGTCGGCTATGGCTACACCTTC
CDR3 protein: CASSSEPGVGYGYTF

D gene: TRBD1
V gene: TRBV7-9
clone size: .
J gene: TRBJ2-7
CDR3 DNA: TGTGCCAGCAGCTTAGGGACAGGGGGAATGGGGTACGAGCAGTACTTC
CDR3 protein: CASSLGTGGMGYEQYF

D gene: TRBD1
V gene: TRBV19
clone size: .
J gene: TRBJ1-1
CDR3 DNA: TGTGCCACCGGGACAGGGTTCAATGAAGCTTTCTTT
CDR3 protein: CATGTGFNEAFF

D gene: .
V gene: TRBV5-1
clone size: .
J gene: TRBJ1-3
CDR3 DNA: TGCGCCAGCAGCCAGGGAACTGGAAACACCATATATTTT
CDR3 protein: CASSQGTGNTIYF

D gene: .
V gene: TRBV10-3
clone size: .
J gene: TRBJ2-3
CDR3 DNA: TGTGCCATCAGTTATTTAGCGGCGGGGACAGATACGCAGTATTTT
CDR3 protein: CAISYLAAGTDTQYF

D gene: .
V gene: TRBV5-1
clone size: .
J gene: TRBJ1-2
CDR3 DNA: TGCGCCAGCATGGGGCTGGACTATGGCTACACCTTC
CDR3 protein: CASMGLDYGYTF

D gene: .
V gene: TRBV19
clone size: .
J gene: TRBJ1-4
CDR3 DNA: TGTGCAGGGGGGGGACGGCAAAATGAAAAACTGTTTTTT
CDR3 protein: CAGGGRQNEKLFF

D gene: TRBD1
V gene: TRBV10-3
clone size: .
J gene: TRBJ1-1
CDR3 DNA: TGTGCCATCAGTGATTTTACAGGGGGCACTGAAGCTTTCTTT
CDR3 protein: CAISDFTGGTEAFF

D gene: .
V gene: TRBV29-1
clone size: .
J gene: TRBJ1-2
CDR3 DNA: TGCAGCGTTTGGACAGACTACTATGGCTACACCTTC
CDR3 protein: CSVWTDYYGYTF

D gene: TRBD1
V gene: TRBV4-1
clone size: .
J gene: TRBJ1-5
CDR3 DNA: TGCGCCAGCAGCCACGCCGGGACAGTCAATCAGCCCCAGCATTTT
CDR3 protein: CASSHAGTVNQPQHF

D gene: TRBD1
V gene: TRBV7-2
clone size: few
J gene: TRBJ2-2
CDR3 DNA: TGTGCCAGCAGCGACAGGGTTACGAACACCGGGGAGCTGTTTTTT
CDR3 protein: CASSDRVTNTGELFF

D gene: .
V gene: TRBV19
clone size: .
J gene: TRBJ1-2
CDR3 DNA: TGTGCCAGTAGTTCCGGACAGACCACTATAGGCTACACCTTC
CDR3 protein: CASSSGQTTIGYTF

D gene: .
V gene: TRBV19
clone size: .
J gene: TRBJ1-1
CDR3 DNA: TGTGCCAGTAGTATCTTAGGTCAGGGGTCTAGGAACACTGAAGCTTTCTTT
CDR3 protein: CASSILGQGSRNTEAFF

D gene: TRBD1
V gene: TRBV19
clone size: .
J gene: TRBJ1-6
CDR3 DNA: TGTGCCAGTAGTCCGCCGGGACAGGGGAATTCACCCCTCCACTTT
CDR3 protein: CASSPPGQGNSPLHF

D gene: .
V gene: TRBV19
clone size: .
J gene: TRBJ1-1
CDR3 DNA: TGTGCCAGTAGTATCCGGGAAGTCAACACTGAAGCTTTCTTT
CDR3 protein: CASSIREVNTEAFF

D gene: TRBD1
V gene: TRBV14
clone size: .
J gene: TRBJ2-7
CDR3 DNA: TGTGCCAGCAGCCAAGAGGTCCGGGACAGGGATGGCGAGCAGTACTTC
CDR3 protein: CASSQEVRDRDGEQYF

D gene: .
V gene: TRBV6-6
clone size: .
J gene: TRBJ1-1
CDR3 DNA: TGTGCCAGCAGGGGAGGTGATTTCACTGAAGCTTTCTTT
CDR3 protein: CASRGGDFTEAFF

D gene: TRBD1
V gene: TRBV25-1
clone size: .
J gene: TRBJ1-3
CDR3 DNA: TGTGCCAGCAGTGTATCGGACAGGGGAAACACCATATATTTT
CDR3 protein: CASSVSDRGNTIYF

D gene: .
V gene: TRBV21-1
clone size: .
J gene: TRBJ2-7
CDR3 DNA: TGTGCCAGCAGCAACCTCCGGGACAGACGTCGAATCGAGCAGTACTTC
CDR3 protein: CASSNLRDRRRIEQYF

D gene: TRBD1
V gene: TRBV5-1
clone size: few
J gene: TRBJ1-2
CDR3 DNA: TGCGCCAGCAGCTTGGCCGGACAGGCGAATGGCTACACCTTC
CDR3 protein: CASSLAGQANGYTF

D gene: TRBD1
V gene: TRBV19
clone size: few
J gene: TRBJ1-6
CDR3 DNA: TGTGCCAGTAGTCCCCACCCCGACAGGGATAATTCACCCCTCCACTTT
CDR3 protein: CASSPHPDRDNSPLHF

D gene: TRBD1
V gene: TRBV10-3
clone size: .
J gene: TRBJ1-2
CDR3 DNA: TGTGCCATCAGTGAGCCCCCGGACAGGTTCTCCGGGTATGGCTACACCTTC
CDR3 protein: CAISEPPDRFSGYGYTF

D gene: TRBD1
V gene: TRBV5-1
clone size: once
J gene: TRBJ2-1
CDR3 DNA: TGCGCCAGCAGCTCCGGACAGGCTTTTAATGAGCAGTTCTTC
CDR3 protein: CASSSGQAFNEQFF

D gene: .
V gene: TRBV28
clone size: .
J gene: TRBJ1-2
CDR3 DNA: TGTGCCAGCAGCCCCCCCTTTAGGGCAGGGCGCGTTATCAACTATGGCTACACCTTC
CDR3 protein: CASSPPFRAGRVINYGYTF

D gene: .
V gene: TRBV19
clone size: .
J gene: TRBJ2-2
CDR3 DNA: TGTGCCAGTACCCTCTCCAGGACAGATCTTATCACCGGGGAGCTGTTTTTT
CDR3 protein: CASTLSRTDLITGELFF

D gene: TRBD1
V gene: TRBV6-6
clone size: .
J gene: TRBJ1-6
CDR3 DNA: TGTGCCAGCAGTCCAACCGGGACAGATAATTCACCCCTCCACTTT
CDR3 protein: CASSPTGTDNSPLHF

D gene: .
V gene: TRBV5-1
clone size: .
J gene: TRBJ2-7
CDR3 DNA: TGCGCCAGCAGCTCTTCCTACGAGCAGTACTTC
CDR3 protein: CASSSSYEQYF

D gene: TRBD1
V gene: TRBV28
clone size: few
J gene: TRBJ1-2
CDR3 DNA: TGTGCCAGCAGTGTAGAGGGACAGGGGGTCCGCTATGGCTACACCTTC
CDR3 protein: CASSVEGQGVRYGYTF

D gene: .
V gene: TRBV6-5
clone size: once
J gene: TRBJ1-5
CDR3 DNA: TGTGCCAGCAGCTCAGGGTTCGATAATCAGCCCCAGCATTTT
CDR3 protein: CASSSGFDNQPQHF